This TCR beta chain stems from a study of blood T cell repertoires in COVID-19. Overall study context: Sites across the United States, Italy and Spain contributed samples from acute and convalescent COVID-19. The analysed material was cDNA or gDNA that came from T cells, B-cell-depleted T cells, or PBMCs.

The V and J ends lost 3 bases and 10 bases respectively, with 9 bases between them. The CDR3 is made up of 10 amino acids. CDR1 is DFQATT, CDR2 SNEGSKA, per germline (reference sequence). In the authors' methods: Researchers report that nucleated cell counts were estimated from reference gene primer amplification. TCRdb's copy holds only in-frame clones and misses some; the assay was immunoSEQ multiplex PCR. For V, J and clone size, that table is used; D and trimming come from the DNA. The data hold some 87,000 clones, with around 85% observed a single time. The sample was peripheral blood. The TCR originated in a man aged 80 or over with active or convalescent COVID-19. V and J are TRBV20-1 and TRBJ1-2, with D unresolved. CDR3 region: CSASGQFYTF. DNA for the CDR3: TGCAGTGCTAGTGGCCAGTTCTACACCTTC.